These 22 T cell receptor beta chains originate from one sample sequenced in a study of T cell responses to AZD1222 COVID-19 vaccine. Assay: immunoSEQ multiplex PCR; the TCRdb copy retains only in-frame clones and omits some. The table lists 90,000 to 100,000 clones, almost 90% of them singletons. This sample comprised peripheral blood, obtained 28 days after the second AZD1222 dose. These receptors all stem from an adult who received the AZD1222 COVID-19 vaccine.

The chain combines TRBV5-8 with TRBJ2-1; TRBD1 agrees at 9 bases. The V gene end was trimmed by 7 bases and the J gene end by 7 bases; junction bases not matched to a gene: 9. Germline CDR1 is SGHTS and CDR2 is YDEGEE. The CDR3 totals 14 residues. CDR3 amino acids: CASATGTGSNEQFF. The DNA for the CDR3 is TGTGCCAGCGCAACCGGGACAGGGAGTAATGAGCAGTTCTTC.

The chain couples TRBV12-3 or TRBV12-4 to TRBJ2-7, with 8 bases fitting TRBD2. V lost 6 bases and J lost 5; bases outside the gene matches: 6. This CDR3 region has 13 residues. In nucleotides, the CDR3 is TGTGCCAGCAGCCTTAGCGGGATCGACGAGCAGTACTTC. Amino acid sequence: CASSLSGIDEQYF.

The chain joins TRBV6-6 to TRBJ1-2; D is possibly TRBD1 (6 bases). Germline V CDR1 and CDR2: MNHNY, SVGAGI (reference sequence). This CDR3 contains 15 residues. The germline V and J ends were trimmed by 4 bases and 3 bases, with 15 bases remaining between them. As DNA, the CDR3 is TGTGCCAGCAGTTCCCTACAGGGAAAGGACTATGGCTACACCTTC. Its protein is CASSSLQGKDYGYTF.

The genes are TRBV10-2 and TRBJ1-3, with a tentative D call TRBD1 (6 bases). The V gene lost 8 bases and the J gene lost 4 bases, with 27 bases spanning the gap. Germline V gene lookup returns CDR1 WSHSY and CDR2 SAAADI. The CDR3 is 18 amino acids. The DNA of the CDR3 is TGCGCCAGCTCTCGGAGGAGACAGGACCTGCTGGGGGGAAACACCATATATTTT. This codes for CASSRRRQDLLGGNTIYF.

V and J are TRBV4-1 and TRBJ2-1; a possible D gene is TRBD2 (5 bases). CDR1 and CDR2 from the germline V gene are MGHRA and YSYEKL. There are 16 residues in the CDR3. Trimming pared 4 bases from V and 3 bases from J, leaving 16 bases between. The chain's CDR3 is CASSPDGLEVYNEQFF. The CDR3 nucleotides are TGCGCCAGCAGCCCGGATGGACTGGAAGTCTACAATGAGCAGTTCTTC.

The rearrangement joins TRBV7-2 to TRBJ1-1; the match to TRBD1 covers 8 bases. Unmatched junction bases numbered 10, after V lost 5 bases and J lost 8 bases. Per the germline V gene, CDR1 is SGHTA and CDR2 is FQGNSA. CDR3 length: 14 amino acids. Here the CDR3 reads CASSPGQGGSEAFF. For the CDR3, the DNA is TGTGCCAGCAGCCCCGGACAGGGTGGCTCCGAAGCTTTCTTT.

V usage is TRBV28 and J usage is TRBJ2-7, with D perhaps given as TRBD1 or TRBD2 (7 bases each). The germline gives CDR1 MDHEN, CDR2 SYDVKM. The CDR3 spans 14 residues. V lost 6 bases, J lost 2 bases, and 14 bases lay in between. CDR3 region: CASRQGGATYEQYF. The CDR3 DNA sequence: TGTGCCAGCAGGCAGGGGGGGGCTACCTACGAGCAGTACTTC.

The V gene is TRBV19, the J gene TRBJ1-2; 10 bases agree with TRBD1. With 5 bases clipped from V and 2 bases from J, the junction kept 5 bases outside the gene matches. This CDR3 has 15 residues. The V gene's germline CDR1 is LNHDA and CDR2 SQIVND (reference sequence). The CDR3 DNA is TGTGCCAGTAGTTCACCGGGACAGGGGAACTATGGCTACACCTTC. It codes for CASSSPGQGNYGYTF.

The chain has TRBV2 and TRBJ2-7, with D possibly being TRBD1 or TRBD2 (5 bases each). The CDR3 runs 13 residues. Trimming pared 6 bases from V and 6 bases from J, leaving 15 bases between. Germline assignment: CDR1 SNHLY and CDR2 FYNNEI. In nucleotides, the CDR3 is TGTGCCAGCAGAGGGACGGGGTTTTCCGAGCAGTACTTC. This gives the protein CASRGTGFSEQYF. Drawing the rest from reference TRBV2 and TRBJ2-7, the complete variable domain is EPEVTQTPSHQVTQMGQEVILRCVPISNHLYFYWYRQILGQKVEFLVSFYNNEISEKSEIFDDQFSVERPDGSNFTLKIRSTKLEDSAMYFCASRGTGFSEQYFGPGTRLTVT.

The chain has TRBV5-4 and TRBJ2-2; TRBD1 matches 8 bases. J was trimmed by 5 bases and V by 6 bases; bases with no gene match: 9. Germline CDR1 is SGHNT and CDR2 is YYREEE (reference sequence). The CDR3 contains 15 residues. CDR3 region: CASTSDRGVTGELFF. The CDR3 region has the DNA TGTGCCAGCACCTCAGACAGGGGAGTAACCGGGGAGCTGTTTTTT.

The CDR3 coding sequence is TGTGCCAGCAGCCCGACAGGGGCCTACGAGCAGTACTTC. It encodes CASSPTGAYEQYF. V and J are TRBV27 and TRBJ2-7, with 8 bases identical to TRBD1. This CDR3 has 13 amino acids. V shed 6 bases, J shed 2 bases, and the junction held 3 bases outside the gene matches. Germline V gene sequence: CDR1 MNHEY, CDR2 SMNVEV (reference sequence).

J is TRBJ2-7 and V is TRBV18; D ambiguous. V was shortened by 2 bases and J by 4 bases, with 9 bases between the two germline ends. Germline CDR1 reads KGHSH; CDR2 reads LQKENI. The CDR3 is 13 amino acids. In nucleotides, the CDR3 is TGTGCCAGCTCACCAGTCAGACATTACGAGCAGTACTTC. Translated, it gives CASSPVRHYEQYF.

This clone showed up just once. The V and J genes are TRBV28 and TRBJ2-7, with D possibly being TRBD1 (6 bases). Germline loops: CDR1 MDHEN, CDR2 SYDVKM. The CDR3 spans 16 residues. The CDR3 protein is CAPDRSGPQTFYEQYF. DNA for the CDR3: TGTGCGCCAGACAGGTCCGGGCCTCAGACCTTCTACGAGCAGTACTTC.

The chain carries TRBV5-1 and TRBJ2-7, with TRBD2 matching over 10 bases. The CDR3 totals 15 residues. V trimming: 3 bases; J trimming: 6 bases; junction bases outside the gene matches: 9. From germline, CDR1 is SGHRS and CDR2 YFSETQ. CDR3 protein: CASSSLAGEGLEQYF. In DNA form, the CDR3 reads TGCGCCAGCAGCTCCCTAGCGGGAGAGGGGCTCGAGCAGTACTTC.

V gene TRBV15 combines with J gene TRBJ2-7; D gene uncertain. Germline V gene lookup returns CDR1 LNHNV and CDR2 YYDKDF (reference sequence). The ends were cut back, 0 bases at V and 6 bases at J, with 12 bases in the middle. The CDR3 has 14 amino acids. CDR3 protein: CATSRDLRESEQYF. Written as DNA, the CDR3 is TGTGCCACCAGCAGAGATCTAAGGGAAAGCGAGCAGTACTTC.

CDR3 in DNA: TGTGCCACAGCCCCACAGGGGCCCACAGATACGCAGTATTTT. It translates to CATAPQGPTDTQYF. The genes are TRBV19 and TRBJ2-3; 7 bases match TRBD1. The CDR3 totals 14 residues. CDR1 and CDR2 from the germline V gene are LNHDA and SQIVND (reference sequence). V was pared by 10 bases and J by 2 bases, with 9 bases of the junction left unmatched.

The V call is TRBV5-1, the J call TRBJ1-2, with 10 bases aligning to TRBD1. Germline V gene lookup returns CDR1 SGHRS and CDR2 YFSETQ. The CDR3 sequence is 14 residues long. The ends lost 4 bases at V and 4 bases at J; junction bases unmatched: 4. The CDR3 DNA follows: TGCGCCAGCAGCCCCGGACAGGGGGTCTATGGCTACACCTTC. Encoded protein: CASSPGQGVYGYTF.

The chain uses TRBV30 and TRBJ2-1; maybe TRBD2 (6 bases). Deletions cut 3 bases from V and 0 bases from J, with 6 bases between. Per the germline V gene, CDR1 is GTSNPN and CDR2 is SVGIG (reference sequence). The CDR3 has 13 residues. CDR3 sequence: CAWSGSSYNEQFF. The CDR3 DNA follows: TGTGCCTGGAGCGGGAGCTCCTACAATGAGCAGTTCTTC.

The chain joins TRBV11-3 to TRBJ1-1; unclear D gene. Germline V gene data show CDR1 as SGHNT and CDR2 as YENEEA. The germline V and J ends were trimmed by 6 bases and 7 bases, with 18 bases remaining between them. This CDR3 has 14 residues. The CDR3 DNA is TGTGCCAGCAGTCGATTGGGCCCGGGTAGTGAAGCTTTCTTT. As protein: CASSRLGPGSEAFF. Full variable domain (missing parts from reference TRBV11-3 and TRBJ1-1): EAGVVQSPRYKIIEKKQPVAFWCNPISGHNTLYWYLQNLGQGPELLIRYENEEAVDDSQLPKDRFSAERLKGVDSTLKIQPAELGDSAVYLCASSRLGPGSEAFFGQGTRLTVV.

This chain uses TRBV5-4 with TRBJ2-7; no firm D call. Trimming cost V 0 bases and J 0 bases, with 13 bases left between them. This CDR3 is 16 amino acids long. The germline V gene has CDR1 SGHNT and CDR2 YYREEE (reference sequence). In DNA form, the CDR3 reads TGTGCCAGCAGCTTGGACCCAGAGACAAGCTCCTACGAGCAGTACTTC. Residues: CASSLDPETSSYEQYF.

The chain recombines TRBV9 with TRBJ2-5, with D unresolved. Germline V CDR1 and CDR2: SGDLS, YYNGEE. The germline V and J ends were trimmed by 1 base and 2 bases, with 3 bases remaining between them. This CDR3 has 12 amino acids. CDR3 DNA: TGTGCCAGCAGCGTACTGCAAGAGACCCAGTACTTC. This codes for CASSVLQETQYF. The full variable domain, completed using reference TRBV9 and TRBJ2-5, is DSGVTQTPKHLITATGQRVTLRCSPRSGDLSVYWYQQSLDQGLQFLIQYYNGEERAKGNILERFSAQQFPDLHSELNLSSLELGDSALYFCASSVLQETQYFGPGTRLLVL.

This chain uses TRBV6-6 with TRBJ1-4; D remains ambiguous. CDR1 MNHNY and CDR2 SVGAGI come from the germline V gene (reference sequence). The CDR3 is 14 amino acids. V shed 4 bases and J shed 4 bases, with 10 bases lying between them. CDR3 sequence (DNA): TGTGCCAGCAGTTCGCCGGGAGGTAATGAAAAACTGTTTTTT. Translated: CASSSPGGNEKLFF.